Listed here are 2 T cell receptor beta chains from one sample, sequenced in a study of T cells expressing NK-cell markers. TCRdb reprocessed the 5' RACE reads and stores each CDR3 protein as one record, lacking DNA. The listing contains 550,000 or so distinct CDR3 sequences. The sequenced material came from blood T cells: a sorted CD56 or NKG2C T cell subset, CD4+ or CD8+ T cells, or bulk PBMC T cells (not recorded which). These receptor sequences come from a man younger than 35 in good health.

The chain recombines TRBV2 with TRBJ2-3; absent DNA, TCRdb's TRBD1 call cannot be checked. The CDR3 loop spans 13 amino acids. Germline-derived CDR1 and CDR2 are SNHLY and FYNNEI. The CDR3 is CAAPGTPTDTQYF.

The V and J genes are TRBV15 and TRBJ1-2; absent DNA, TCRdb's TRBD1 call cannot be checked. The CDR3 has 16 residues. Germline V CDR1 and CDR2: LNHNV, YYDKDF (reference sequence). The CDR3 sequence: CATSRDQGARDYGYTF.